The rows below give T cell receptor beta chains drawn from one sample of a study of cytomegalovirus exposure and HLA in healthy donors. Sequenced by immunoSEQ multiplex PCR; TCRdb stores in-frame clones only, minus some. Seen here are over 60,000 clones, 95% to 96% observed once, and the top ten hold roughly 4.7%. The material sequenced was PBMCs. The receptor set was obtained from a woman under 30 in good health and CMV-seropositive. The CDR3 runs from the conserved cysteine through the conserved F or W. Fields, in order: CDR3 protein, J gene, V gene.

cdr3_aa: CASSLFSSGNTGELFF
j_call: TRBJ2-2
v_call: TRBV27

cdr3_aa: CASSGGAGTSADTQYF
j_call: TRBJ2-3
v_call: TRBV7-9

cdr3_aa: CATRGRGREKLFF
j_call: TRBJ1-4
v_call: TRBV10-3

cdr3_aa: CASSFAGYNEQFF
j_call: TRBJ2-1
v_call: TRBV7-8

cdr3_aa: CSVGQGPVETQYF
j_call: TRBJ2-5
v_call: TRBV29-1

cdr3_aa: CASSLILGASGGEQYF
j_call: TRBJ2-7
v_call: TRBV7-2

cdr3_aa: CASSLAGGTDSPLHF
j_call: TRBJ1-6
v_call: TRBV7-6

cdr3_aa: CASTLGGPSYEQYF
j_call: TRBJ2-7
v_call: TRBV28

cdr3_aa: CASSHGSVAGSYEQYF
j_call: TRBJ2-7
v_call: TRBV14

cdr3_aa: CASSQDAWDKNGYTF
j_call: TRBJ1-2
v_call: TRBV4-2

cdr3_aa: CASSQDIRYEQYF
j_call: TRBJ2-7
v_call: TRBV4-1

cdr3_aa: CASSQDSPSSTRFFGPNLQYF
j_call: TRBJ2-7
v_call: TRBV4-3

cdr3_aa: CASSLDRGSYNEQFF
j_call: TRBJ2-1
v_call: TRBV11-3

cdr3_aa: CATSREQGANTEAFF
j_call: TRBJ1-1
v_call: TRBV15

cdr3_aa: CASRDRGRGTNTGELFF
j_call: TRBJ2-2
v_call: TRBV25-1

cdr3_aa: CASSYGGATPSYNEQFF
j_call: TRBJ2-1
v_call: TRBV5-4